The text below deals with one T cell receptor beta chain. The antigen remains unidentified. This sample was included in a study of OX40 agonist ivuxolimab in advanced cancers. Study background: Recorded diagnoses for dose-escalation patients were hepatocellular carcinoma, melanoma, renal cell or head and neck cancer. Eligibility admitted prior anti-PD-1, anti-PD-L1 or anti-CTLA-4 therapy; about 39% had some. Study-level points and caveats: Relative to CD4+ cells, CD8+ T cells on average had more expanded clones.

This CDR3 spans 14 amino acids. V was pared by 2 bases and J by 2 bases, with 13 bases between. Germline CDR1 GTSNPN, CDR2 SVGIG (reference sequence). Measured with immunoSEQ multiplex PCR; TCRdb has only the in-frame clones, and not every one. The sample contains roughly 74,000 clones, over 80% of which appear only once. Material: CD4+ or CD8+ T cells sorted from blood, obtained in a trial of the OX40 agonist ivuxolimab. This chain joins TRBV30 and TRBJ2-7; no definite D call. This clonotype was obtained from an adult with an advanced solid tumor such as melanoma, head and neck, liver or kidney cancer. Here the CDR3 DNA reads TGTGCCTGGAGTCGGGTCGGGTTTACCTACGAGCAGTACTTC. It codes for CAWSRVGFTYEQYF.